What follows is one T cell receptor (beta chain) and its context. These data originate in a study of blood T cell repertoires in COVID-19. Study at large: Recovery among Cohort 3 donors was established by two negative PCRs, clearance, or symptom resolution. There were acute and convalescent COVID-19 samples, and they came from the United States, Italy and Spain.

J lost 7 bases, V lost 1 base, and 3 bases had no gene match. CDR1 is GTSNPN and CDR2 is SVGIG in the germline V gene (reference sequence). The CDR3 loop spans 13 amino acids. Assignment of participants to cohorts was predicated upon participant-reported clinical history. In the authors' workflow: Estimated nucleated cell counts came from reference gene primer amplification. TCRdb's copy holds only in-frame clones and misses some; the assay was immunoSEQ multiplex PCR. V and J calls and clone size are those listed in that table; D and trimming were worked out from the DNA. Here the sample spans some 190,000 clones, about 88% being singletons.

The source is a woman aged 40 to 50 in a cohort exposed to, infected with or recovered from COVID-19 (not recorded which). The V call is TRBV30, the J call TRBJ2-1; 8 bases line up with TRBD1. The source material was PBMCs or T cells enriched from blood (not recorded which). The DNA for the CDR3 is TGTGCCTGGAGTGGGAACAGGGGGAATGAGCAGTTCTTC. Translation gives CAWSGNRGNEQFF.